The 32 T cell receptor beta chains below were found in one sample sequenced in a study of low-dose radiotherapy and immunotherapy resistance in tumors. TRAV and TRBV primers primed cDNA for both TCRalpha and TCRbeta. With a constant-region primer and a V-primer adapter, TCRs were subjected to approximately 20 PCR cycles of amplification. MiXCR, applied by TCRdb to the reads, yields one record per CDR3 protein. The sample yields under 110,000 distinct CDR3 sequences, 20% to 25% seen once. Time point indicated: after trial treatment. Treatment in this sample: LDRT plus nivolumab, ipilimumab, low-dose cyclophosphamide and aspirin (RACIN trial). The sample here was PBMCs, taken after low-dose radiotherapy plus immunotherapy. The receptors come from a male donor with prostate cancer.

This clonotype appeared many times. The CDR3: CASRSTGTTNTGELFF. For the CDR3, the DNA is TGTGCCAGCAGGTCAACCGGGACTACGAACACCGGGGAGCTGTTTTTT. This rearrangement joins TRBV12-3 or TRBV12-4 to TRBJ2-2, with 7 bases aligning to TRBD2. The V and J ends lost 6 bases and 0 bases, in that order; junction bases with no gene match: 7. This CDR3 is 16 amino acids long.

The chain uses TRBV4-2 and TRBJ1-2; D might be TRBD1 (5 bases). Germline-derived CDR1 and CDR2 are LGHNA and YNFKEQ. V was clipped by 0 bases and J by 6 bases, with 14 bases between them. The CDR3 is made up of 15 amino acids. The CDR3 is CASSQEPQGNHGYTF. The CDR3 DNA reads TGTGCCAGCAGCCAAGAGCCTCAGGGTAATCATGGCTACACCTTC.

A note on this clonotype: A far larger clone is a single base away, which makes a read error likely. This chain uses TRBV5-3 with TRBJ2-2, with TRBD1 as a possible D gene (7 bases). TRBV5-3 is an open reading frame whose function is uncertain. This CDR3 is 17 amino acids long. Trimming took off 8 bases at V and 3 bases at J, with 23 bases between the two ends. The CDR3 region is CASRYSGGTVYTGELFF. Written as DNA, the CDR3 is TGTGCCAGCAGGTACTCAGGCGGGACAGTTTACACCGGGGAGCTGTTTTTT.

The genes are TRBV28 and TRBJ1-5; D is ambiguous. Germline lookup yields CDR1 MDHEN and CDR2 SYDVKM. The V end lost 6 bases, the J end lost 7 bases, and 4 bases lay between the germline ends. This CDR3 spans 10 amino acids. The CDR3 sequence is CASSRQPQHF. The CDR3, as DNA: TGTGCCAGCAGCCGACAGCCCCAGCATTTT.

There are a few counts of this clonotype. It differs at one base from a far larger clone, so likely a read error. The chain couples TRBV4-2 to TRBJ2-7; 8 bases are shared with TRBD2. The germline V gene encodes CDR1 LGHNA and CDR2 YNFKEQ. The CDR3 loop spans 16 amino acids. V was pared by 2 bases and J by 7 bases, with 13 bases of the junction left unmatched. Here the CDR3 DNA reads TGTGCCAGCAGCCAATATACCCGGGGGGGGCACAATGAGCAGTACTTC. Translating it yields CASSQYTRGGHNEQYF.

This clonotype showed up many times. This chain joins TRBV29-1 and TRBJ2-7, with D perhaps TRBD1 (6 bases). Trimming shortened V by 4 bases and J by 0 bases, and 19 bases separated the two germline ends. Germline-derived CDR1 and CDR2 are SQVTM and ANQGSEA. This CDR3 is 16 amino acids long. DNA of the CDR3: TGCAGCGTTGCTGGTGTGGGGGCTACCCACTCCTACGAGCAGTACTTC. It translates to CSVAGVGATHSYEQYF.

This clonotype was observed many times. The rearrangement joins TRBV20-1 to TRBJ1-6; D might be TRBD1 (6 bases). The CDR3 runs 15 residues. CDR1 DFQATT and CDR2 SNEGSKA come from the germline V gene (reference sequence). Trimming removed 5 bases from V and 4 bases from J, with 15 bases in between. CDR3 loop: CSARIEGTYNSPLHF. Here the CDR3 DNA reads TGCAGTGCTCGCATCGAAGGGACATATAATTCACCCCTCCACTTT.

The V gene is TRBV5-1, the J gene TRBJ2-7; TRBD2 might be the D (6 bases). The CDR3 runs to 14 residues. Trimming left V 4 bases short and J 3 bases short, with 14 bases between. CDR1 and CDR2 (germline): SGHRS, YFSETQ. The CDR3 nucleotides are TGCGCCAGCAGCATTGTCGTGGGGGGCTACGAGCAGTACTTC. Amino acids: CASSIVVGGYEQYF. Full variable domain (outside the CDR3, taken from reference TRBV5-1 and TRBJ2-7): KAGVTQTPRYLIKTRGQQVTLSCSPISGHRSVSWYQQTPGQGLQFLFEYFSETQRNKGNFPGRFSGRQFSNSRSEMNVSTLELGDSALYLCASSIVVGGYEQYFGPGTRLTVT.

In its sample, this clonotype was seen many times. This chain uses TRBV13 with TRBJ1-1; 9 bases are a match to TRBD1. The CDR3 is 14 amino acids. Germline V gene sequence: CDR1 PRHDT, CDR2 FYEKMQ (reference sequence). The ends lost 6 bases at V and 5 bases at J; junction bases unmatched: 7. The CDR3 bases are TGTGCCAGCAGGAGGACAGGGGTGGGGACTGAAGCTTTCTTT. As protein: CASRRTGVGTEAFF.

This clonotype appeared a few times. The chain uses TRBV7-2 and TRBJ2-1; perhaps TRBD1 as D (5 bases). This CDR3 has 16 amino acids. Germline V gene lookup returns CDR1 SGHTA and CDR2 FQGNSA. With 1 base removed from V and 6 bases from J, the gap between germline ends came to 16 bases. CDR3 amino acids: CASSLVLRALGNEQFF. The CDR3 DNA reads TGTGCCAGCAGCTTAGTTCTCAGGGCGCTCGGCAATGAGCAGTTCTTC.

This clonotype was counted at least ten times. V and J are TRBV20-1 and TRBJ1-5; 7 nucleotides line up with TRBD1. This CDR3 is built from 14 residues. Germline CDR1 reads DFQATT; CDR2 reads SNEGSKA (reference sequence). The V segment lost 6 bases and the J segment 10 bases; nucleotides outside the gene matches: 15. The CDR3 nucleotides are TGCAGTGCCACACGAGGGGGCGCCAATCCCCCCCAGCATTTT. Protein: CSATRGGANPPQHF.

The CDR3 sequence is CASRTGTSYNEQFF. The CDR3 DNA follows: TGTGCCAGCAGGACCGGGACTAGCTACAATGAGCAGTTCTTC. The chain combines TRBV12-3 or TRBV12-4 with TRBJ2-1; 8 positions agree with TRBD2. The length of the CDR3 is 14 residues. Unmatched junction bases numbered 4, after V lost 6 bases and J lost 3 bases.

This clonotype showed up many times. The rearrangement links TRBV5-4 to TRBJ2-5; TRBD1 matches at 8 bases. The trim removed 1 base at V and 4 bases at J, leaving 6 bases unmatched. CDR3 length: 15 residues. Per germline, CDR1 SGHNT and CDR2 YYREEE (reference sequence). The chain's CDR3 is CASSLSLGQGETQYF. The CDR3 DNA reads TGTGCCAGCAGCTTGTCCTTAGGACAGGGAGAGACCCAGTACTTC.

This rearrangement joins TRBV11-2 to TRBJ2-7; 7 bases are shared with TRBD1. Germline trimming cut 4 bases from V and 2 bases from J; bases unmatched to any gene: 11. CDR3 size: 16 residues. Germline CDR1 reads SGHAT; CDR2 reads FQNNGV. CDR3 sequence (DNA): TGTGCCAGCAGCTCGGCGCCACAGGGGTACGCCTACGAGCAGTACTTC. It codes for CASSSAPQGYAYEQYF. Full variable domain (remainder filled in from reference TRBV11-2 and TRBJ2-7): EAGVAQSPRYKIIEKRQSVAFWCNPISGHATLYWYQQILGQGPKLLIQFQNNGVVDDSQLPKDRFSAERLKGVDSTLKIQPAKLEDSAVYLCASSSAPQGYAYEQYFGPGTRLTVT.

This clonotype was seen ten or more times. The chain uses TRBV7-8 and TRBJ2-5; D tentatively fits TRBD1 or TRBD2 (5 bases each). Germline loops: CDR1 SGHVS, CDR2 FQNEAQ. V lost 5 bases, J lost 5 bases, and 21 bases lay in between. The CDR3 loop spans 16 amino acids. The CDR3 nucleotides read TGTGCCAGCAGCCCCCGCGAGGGAGCAGGGTGGGAGACCCAGTACTTC. Translation gives CASSPREGAGWETQYF.

In this sample, this clonotype turned up many times. The chain carries TRBV6-5 and TRBJ2-7, with TRBD1 matching over 7 bases. The V gene end was trimmed by 10 bases and the J gene end by 1 base; junction bases not matched to a gene: 4. The CDR3 has 12 residues. Germline CDR1 MNHEY, CDR2 SVGAGI. CDR3 sequence (DNA): TGTGCCACAATACAGGGGTCCTACGAGCAGTACTTC. This sequence encodes CATIQGSYEQYF.

A few counts support this clonotype. V usage is TRBV19 and J usage is TRBJ2-1, with D uncertain. The germline V and J ends were trimmed by 3 bases and 8 bases, with 5 bases remaining between them. From germline, CDR1 is LNHDA and CDR2 SQIVND (reference sequence). This CDR3 is 11 amino acids long. The CDR3: CASSISYEQFF. CDR3 nucleotides: TGTGCCAGTAGTATTTCATATGAGCAGTTCTTC.

Of note for this clonotype: The DNA is left out, because the CDR3 cannot be placed on it with certainty; the CDR3 is given as TCRdb lists it. V usage is TRBV20-1 and J usage is TRBJ1-4; the table's D call of TRBD1 was not tested on the DNA. Germline assignment: CDR1 DFQATT and CDR2 SNEGSKA (reference sequence). The CDR3 length is 17 residues, termini included. This CDR3 is CSAISGAAATDEKLFFF.

Many counts were recorded for this clonotype. The chain links TRBV7-9 to TRBJ1-1; perhaps TRBD1 as D (5 bases). The ends were cut back, 2 bases at V and 6 bases at J, with 10 bases in the middle. CDR3 size: 13 residues. Germline loops: CDR1 SEHNR, CDR2 FQNEAQ (reference sequence). CDR3 DNA sequence: TGTGCCAGCAGCTTAATGGGGCTCCCTGAAGCTTTCTTT. This sequence encodes CASSLMGLPEAFF.

Only a few counts were recorded for this clonotype. The genes are TRBV19 and TRBJ2-3; D not certain. CDR1 is LNHDA, CDR2 SQIVND, per germline (reference sequence). This CDR3 has 13 amino acids. V lost 6 bases to trimming and J lost 4 bases, with 11 bases between them. The DNA of the CDR3 is TGTGCCAGTAGACCAAATGAGGCAGATACGCAGTATTTT. Its protein product is CASRPNEADTQYF.

In this sample, this clonotype turned up many times. V usage is TRBV6-2 or TRBV6-3 and J usage is TRBJ2-2, with D tentatively TRBD2 (6 bases). There are 21 residues in the CDR3. Between the trimmed V and J ends, which lost 6 bases and 4 bases, there was a span of 33 bases. Germline CDR1 and CDR2: MNHEY and SVGEGT. The CDR3 loop is CASRRLAFAPGSSVRTGELFF. The CDR3 DNA reads TGTGCCAGCAGACGGCTAGCGTTCGCACCGGGGAGCTCGGTTCGCACCGGGGAGCTGTTTTTT.

This clonotype was recorded many times. The chain is built from TRBV7-9 and TRBJ1-1; possible D gene TRBD1, 5 bases. Germline assignment: CDR1 SEHNR and CDR2 FQNEAQ (reference sequence). V gave up 2 bases and J gave up 6 bases, with 10 bases separating them. The CDR3 is 13 residues long. CDR3 sequence (DNA): TGTGCCAGCAGCTTACAGGGTTTTTCTGAAGCTTTCTTT. As protein: CASSLQGFSEAFF.

This clonotype was recorded many times. The V and J genes are TRBV19 and TRBJ2-2; D remains unclear. Per germline, CDR1 LNHDA and CDR2 SQIVND (reference sequence). V lost 2 bases, J lost 0 bases, and 13 bases lay in between. CDR3 length: 17 amino acids. The CDR3 reads CASSISLRQTNTGELFF. CDR3 coding DNA: TGTGCCAGTAGTATATCCCTCCGGCAAACGAACACCGGGGAGCTGTTTTTT.

This clonotype has just a few counts. This likely traces to a read error, being one base from a far larger clone. The V call is TRBV5-1, the J call TRBJ2-1; TRBD1 aligns across 10 bases. Germline CDR1 SGHRS, CDR2 YFSETQ. Germline trimming cut 7 bases from V and 10 bases from J; bases unmatched to any gene: 8. This CDR3 is built from 13 residues. CDR3 nucleotide sequence: TGCGCCAGCGGCGCGGACAGGGGGTACGAGCAGTTCTTC. This gives the protein CASGADRGYEQFF.

This clonotype has a count of ten or more. The chain carries TRBV7-3 and TRBJ2-3; D unclear. V lost 2 bases, J lost 6 bases, and 18 bases lay in between. CDR1 and CDR2 from the germline V gene are SGHTA and FQGTGA. The CDR3 runs 16 residues. DNA for the CDR3: TGTGCCAGCAGCTTATGGGCACCTAAGACCGAGGATACGCAGTATTTT. Its protein product is CASSLWAPKTEDTQYF.

This clonotype was counted at least ten times. This chain links TRBV5-1 with TRBJ2-5, with no clear D. Germline CDR1 reads SGHRS; CDR2 reads YFSETQ. V lost 2 bases to trimming and J lost 5 bases, with 13 bases between them. CDR3 size: 14 residues. CDR3 coding DNA: TGCGCCAGCAGCTTCACCGACCGAGAGGAGACCCAGTACTTC. Its protein is CASSFTDREETQYF.

This clonotype was picked up many times. The chain couples TRBV10-3 to TRBJ1-1; D might be TRBD1 (5 bases). This CDR3 is built from 14 residues. Germline V gives CDR1 ENHRY, CDR2 SYGVKD. V dropped 0 bases and J dropped 3 bases, with 8 bases sitting between them. This CDR3 is CAISESGRHTEAFF. The CDR3 coding sequence is TGTGCCATCAGTGAGTCGGGACGGCACACTGAAGCTTTCTTT.

There are a few counts of this clonotype. CDR3 loop: CSVRDGGSFSYNEQFF. CDR3 nucleotide sequence: TGCAGTGTCAGAGATGGCGGCTCATTCTCCTACAATGAGCAGTTCTTC. The chain couples TRBV20-1 to TRBJ2-1; no clear D. Trimming shortened V by 7 bases and J by 0 bases, and 19 bases separated the two germline ends. Germline V gene data show CDR1 as DFQATT and CDR2 as SNEGSKA (reference sequence). This CDR3 has 16 amino acids.

CDR3 region: CASRDTRTGVFEQYF. CDR3 coding DNA: TGTGCCAGCAGAGATACACGGACAGGGGTTTTTGAGCAGTACTTC. The chain has TRBV6-2 or TRBV6-3 and TRBJ2-1, with 9 bases identical to TRBD1. Matching the DNA end better, TRBJ2-7 makes the J call doubtful. In germline, CDR1 is MNHEY, CDR2 SVGEGT. The CDR3 loop spans 15 amino acids.

In DNA, the CDR3 is TGTGCCAGCTCACGTGCACAGACAGGGGGGAACACTGAAGCTTTCTTT. Its translation is CASSRAQTGGNTEAFF. V is TRBV18 and J is TRBJ1-1; 9 bases line up with TRBD1. The CDR3 sequence is 16 residues long. Germline CDR1 and CDR2: KGHSH and LQKENI. Trimming at V came to 4 bases and at J to 1 base, leaving 7 bases not matched to a gene.

This chain links TRBV28 with TRBJ1-2; 11 bases are shared with TRBD1. The V gene end was trimmed by 5 bases and the J gene end by 4 bases; junction bases not matched to a gene: 9. CDR3 size: 16 residues. The germline gives CDR1 MDHEN, CDR2 SYDVKM. The CDR3 loop is CASSPGQGGYGYGYTF. DNA for the CDR3: TGTGCCAGCAGTCCGGGACAGGGGGGATATGGCTATGGCTACACCTTC.

This clonotype is labeled as medium-sized. V and J are TRBV5-1 and TRBJ2-2; the D is unclear. Germline values: CDR1 SGHRS, CDR2 YFSETQ. The CDR3 contains 14 residues. V was clipped by 0 bases and J by 3 bases, with 6 bases between them. CDR3 DNA: TGCGCCAGCAGCTTGGCCCTAGACACCGGGGAGCTGTTTTTT. This translates into CASSLALDTGELFF.